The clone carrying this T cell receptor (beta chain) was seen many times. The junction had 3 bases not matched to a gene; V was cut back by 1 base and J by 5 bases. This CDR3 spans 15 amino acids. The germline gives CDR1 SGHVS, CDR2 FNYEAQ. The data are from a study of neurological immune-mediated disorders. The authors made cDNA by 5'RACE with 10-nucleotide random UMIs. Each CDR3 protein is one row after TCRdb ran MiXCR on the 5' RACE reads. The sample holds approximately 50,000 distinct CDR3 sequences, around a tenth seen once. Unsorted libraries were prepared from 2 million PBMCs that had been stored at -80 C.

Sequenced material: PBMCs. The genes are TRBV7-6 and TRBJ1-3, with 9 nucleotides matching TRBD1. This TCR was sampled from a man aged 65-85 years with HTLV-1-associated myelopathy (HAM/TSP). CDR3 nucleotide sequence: TGTGCCAGCAGCTTAGTGGACAGGGGAAGAAACACCATATATTTT. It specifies CASSLVDRGRNTIYF.